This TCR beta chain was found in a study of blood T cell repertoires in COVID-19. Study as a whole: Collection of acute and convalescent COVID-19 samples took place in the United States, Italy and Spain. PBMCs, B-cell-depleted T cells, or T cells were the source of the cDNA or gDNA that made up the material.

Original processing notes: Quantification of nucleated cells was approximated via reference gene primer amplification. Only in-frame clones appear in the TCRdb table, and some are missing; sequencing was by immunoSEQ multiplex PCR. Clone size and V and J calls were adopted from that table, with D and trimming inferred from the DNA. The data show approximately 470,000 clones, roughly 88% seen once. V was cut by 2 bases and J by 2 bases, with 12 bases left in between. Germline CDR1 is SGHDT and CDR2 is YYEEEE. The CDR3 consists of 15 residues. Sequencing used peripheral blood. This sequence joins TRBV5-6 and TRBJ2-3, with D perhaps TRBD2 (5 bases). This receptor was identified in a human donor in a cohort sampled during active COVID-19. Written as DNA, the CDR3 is TGTGCCAGCAGCTTATTCCAGCGGCCCACAGATACGCAGTATTTT. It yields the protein CASSLFQRPTDTQYF.